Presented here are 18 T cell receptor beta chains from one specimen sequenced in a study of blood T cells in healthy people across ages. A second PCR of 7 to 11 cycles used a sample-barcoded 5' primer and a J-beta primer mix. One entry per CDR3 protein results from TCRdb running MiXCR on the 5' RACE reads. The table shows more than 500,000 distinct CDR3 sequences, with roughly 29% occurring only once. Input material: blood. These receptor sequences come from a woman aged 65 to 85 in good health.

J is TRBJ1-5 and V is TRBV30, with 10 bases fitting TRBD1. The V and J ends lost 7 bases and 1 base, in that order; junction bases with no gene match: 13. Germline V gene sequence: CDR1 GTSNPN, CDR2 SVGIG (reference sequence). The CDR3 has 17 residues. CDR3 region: CAYRDRGVVRSNQPQHF. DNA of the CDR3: TGTGCCTATCGGGACAGGGGTGTAGTTAGGAGCAATCAGCCCCAGCATTTT. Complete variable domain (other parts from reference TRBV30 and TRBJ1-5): SQTIHQWPATLVQPVGSPLSLECTVEGTSNPNLYWYRQAAGRGLQLLFYSVGIGQISSEVPQNLSASRPQDRQFILSSKKLLLSDSGFYLCAYRDRGVVRSNQPQHFGDGTRLSIL.

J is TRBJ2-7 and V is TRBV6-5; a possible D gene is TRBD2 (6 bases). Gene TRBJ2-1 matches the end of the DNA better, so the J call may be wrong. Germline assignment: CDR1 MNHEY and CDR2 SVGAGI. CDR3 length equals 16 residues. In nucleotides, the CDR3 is TGTGCCAGCAGTTACTCGGGGGGAAACCCCTACAATGAGCAGTTCTTC. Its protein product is CASSYSGGNPYNEQFF.

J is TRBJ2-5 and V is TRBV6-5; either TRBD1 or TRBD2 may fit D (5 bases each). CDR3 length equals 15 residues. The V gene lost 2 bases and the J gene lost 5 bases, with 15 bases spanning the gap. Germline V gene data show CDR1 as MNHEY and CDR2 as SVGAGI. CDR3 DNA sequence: TGTGCCAGCAGTTACACCAGGGTCTGGGGGGAGACCCAGTACTTC. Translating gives CASSYTRVWGETQYF.

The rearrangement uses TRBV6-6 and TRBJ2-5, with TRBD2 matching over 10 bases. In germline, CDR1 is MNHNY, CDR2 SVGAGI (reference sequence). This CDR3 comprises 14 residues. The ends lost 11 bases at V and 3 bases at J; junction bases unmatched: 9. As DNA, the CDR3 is TGTGCCTCCGCCGGTAGCGGGGGGAAAGAGACCCAGTACTTC. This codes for CASAGSGGKETQYF.

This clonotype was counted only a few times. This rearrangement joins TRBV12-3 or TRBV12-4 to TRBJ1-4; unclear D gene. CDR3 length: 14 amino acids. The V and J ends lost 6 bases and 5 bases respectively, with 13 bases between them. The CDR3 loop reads CASSQHAHNEKLFF. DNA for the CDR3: TGTGCCAGCAGCCAACATGCCCACAATGAAAAACTGTTTTTT.

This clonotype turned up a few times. Written as DNA, the CDR3 is TGTGCCACCAGCAGTAGGGGGGCTAATGGCTACACCTTC. Translated: CATSSRGANGYTF. This sequence joins TRBV15 and TRBJ1-2; D possibly corresponds to TRBD1 (6 bases). The germline gives CDR1 LNHNV, CDR2 YYDKDF (reference sequence). Trimming removed 3 bases from V and 6 bases from J, with 11 bases in between. CDR3 size: 13 residues.

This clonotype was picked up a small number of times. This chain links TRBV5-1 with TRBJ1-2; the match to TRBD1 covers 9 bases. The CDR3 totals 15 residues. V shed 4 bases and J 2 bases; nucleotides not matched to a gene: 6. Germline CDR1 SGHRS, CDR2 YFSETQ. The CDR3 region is CASSLMGTGNYGYTF. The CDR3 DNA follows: TGCGCCAGCAGCCTGATGGGGACAGGGAACTATGGCTACACCTTC.

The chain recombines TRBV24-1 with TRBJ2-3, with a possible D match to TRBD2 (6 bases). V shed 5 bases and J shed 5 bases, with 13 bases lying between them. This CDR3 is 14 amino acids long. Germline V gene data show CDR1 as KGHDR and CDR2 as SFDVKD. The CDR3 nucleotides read TGTGCCACCAGTGCTCCGGGACTCCGAGATACGCAGTATTTT. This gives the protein CATSAPGLRDTQYF.

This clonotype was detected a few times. The CDR3 nucleotides are TGCAGTGCCAAAAGACAGGGATATGAAAAACTGTTTTTT. This translates into CSAKRQGYEKLFF. The genes are TRBV20-1 and TRBJ1-4, with TRBD1 identical over 7 bases. Germline V CDR1 and CDR2: DFQATT, SNEGSKA (reference sequence). This CDR3 contains 13 residues. With V trimmed by 6 bases and J by 6 bases, 7 bases remained unmatched.

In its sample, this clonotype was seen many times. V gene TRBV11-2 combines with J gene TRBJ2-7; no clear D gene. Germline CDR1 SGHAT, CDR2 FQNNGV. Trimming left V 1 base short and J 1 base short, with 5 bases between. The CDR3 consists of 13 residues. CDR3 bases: TGTGCCAGCAGCTTAGGGCGGTCCTACGAGCAGTACTTC. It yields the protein CASSLGRSYEQYF.

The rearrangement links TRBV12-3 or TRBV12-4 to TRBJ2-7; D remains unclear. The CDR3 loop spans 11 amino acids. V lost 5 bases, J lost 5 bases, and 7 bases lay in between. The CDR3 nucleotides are TGTGCCAGCAGTCGACGAAACGAGCAGTACTTC. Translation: CASSRRNEQYF.

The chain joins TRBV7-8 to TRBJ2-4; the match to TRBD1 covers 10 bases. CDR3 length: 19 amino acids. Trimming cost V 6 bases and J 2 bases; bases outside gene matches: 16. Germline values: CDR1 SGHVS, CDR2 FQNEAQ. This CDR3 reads CASSLLGQGVQGTKNIQYF. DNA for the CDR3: TGTGCCAGCAGTCTCCTAGGACAGGGGGTACAGGGGACCAAAAACATTCAGTACTTC.

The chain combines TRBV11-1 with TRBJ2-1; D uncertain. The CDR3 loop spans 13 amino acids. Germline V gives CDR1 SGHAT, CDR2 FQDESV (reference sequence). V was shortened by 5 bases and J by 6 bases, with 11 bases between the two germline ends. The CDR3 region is CASSLRPRNEQFF. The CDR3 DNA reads TGTGCCAGCAGCCTCCGTCCCCGCAATGAGCAGTTCTTC. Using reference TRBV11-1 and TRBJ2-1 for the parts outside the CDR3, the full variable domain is EAEVAQSPRYKITEKSQAVAFWCDPISGHATLYWYRQILGQGPELLVQFQDESVVDDSQLPKDRFSAERLKGVDSTLKIQPAELGDSAMYLCASSLRPRNEQFFGPGTRLTVL.

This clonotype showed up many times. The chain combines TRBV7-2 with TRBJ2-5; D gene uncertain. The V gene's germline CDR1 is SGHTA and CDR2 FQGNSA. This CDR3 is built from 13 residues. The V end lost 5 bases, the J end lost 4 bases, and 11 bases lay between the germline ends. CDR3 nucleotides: TGTGCCAGCAGCCAATCCTTGGGAGAGACCCAGTACTTC. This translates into CASSQSLGETQYF.

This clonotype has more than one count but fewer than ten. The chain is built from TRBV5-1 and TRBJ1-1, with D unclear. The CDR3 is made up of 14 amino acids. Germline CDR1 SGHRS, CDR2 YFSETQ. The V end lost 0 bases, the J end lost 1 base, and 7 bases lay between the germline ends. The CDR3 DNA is TGCGCCAGCAGCTTGGAAGGCTCGAACACTGAAGCTTTCTTT. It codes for CASSLEGSNTEAFF.

CDR3 coding DNA: TGCAGCGTTGTGGCCGGAAACTACAATGAGCAGTTCTTC. Translated, it gives CSVVAGNYNEQFF. V and J are TRBV29-1 and TRBJ2-1; unclear D gene. Germline V gene sequence: CDR1 SQVTM, CDR2 ANQGSEA. The CDR3 length is 13 residues. V was clipped by 4 bases and J by 3 bases, with 10 bases between them.

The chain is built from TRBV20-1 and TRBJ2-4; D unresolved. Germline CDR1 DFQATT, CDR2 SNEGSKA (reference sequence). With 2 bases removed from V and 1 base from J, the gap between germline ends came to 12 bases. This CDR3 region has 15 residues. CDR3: CSARIPVGAKNIQYF. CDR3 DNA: TGCAGTGCTAGAATCCCGGTGGGGGCCAAAAACATTCAGTACTTC.

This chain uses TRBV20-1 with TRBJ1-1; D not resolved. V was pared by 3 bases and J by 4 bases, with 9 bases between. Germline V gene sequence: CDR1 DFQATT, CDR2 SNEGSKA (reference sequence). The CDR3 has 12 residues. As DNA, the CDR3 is TGCAGTGCTAGGGGTATCCTCACTGAAGCTTTCTTT. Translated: CSARGILTEAFF.